A single sample is the source of the 28 T cell receptor beta chains below, sequenced in a study of human T cells and chemical hapten exposure. TCRdb redid the calling of the RACE reads with MiXCR, one entry per CDR3 protein. The data contain roughly 120,000 distinct CDR3 sequences, over 10% of them singletons. The time point: patch test 1, 2 weeks after DPC sensitization. Treatment meaning: therapeutic diphenylcyclopropenone sensitization with weekly scalp DPC. Sequences were derived from whole blood, sampled in connection with sensitization to the hapten diphenylcyclopropenone (DPC). These receptors were taken from a woman between 50 and 59 years old with alopecia areata. Some clones in this sample may be carry-over from other donors' samples.

At least ten counts were recorded for this clonotype. The chain recombines TRBV20-1 with TRBJ1-5; D is ambiguous. Per germline, CDR1 DFQATT and CDR2 SNEGSKA (reference sequence). CDR3 size: 13 residues. Between the trimmed V and J ends, which lost 2 bases and 5 bases, there was a span of 10 bases. CDR3 sequence reads: CSARRSRDQPQHF. CDR3 nucleotides: TGCAGTGCTAGAAGGTCGCGTGATCAGCCCCAGCATTTT.

In this sample, this clonotype turned up a few times. The chain links TRBV5-8 to TRBJ1-5; TRBD1 matches at 7 bases. The CDR3 covers 14 residues. Germline V lookup: CDR1 SGHTS, CDR2 YDEGEE. V was clipped by 2 bases and J by 3 bases; unmatched bases: 2. In nucleotides, the CDR3 is TGTGCCAGCAGCTTCGACAGGGCCAATCAGCCCCAGCATTTT. Translation: CASSFDRANQPQHF.

This clonotype was seen a few times. A junction boundary mismatches the germline segment, possibly from a read error. V gene TRBV28 combines with J gene TRBJ2-6; tentative D call: TRBD2 (6 bases). Germline V gives CDR1 MDHEN, CDR2 SYDVKM. CDR3 length equals 16 residues. The DNA for the CDR3 is TGTGCCAGCAGTTCAGCCGGGGCCCGCGGGGCCAACGTCCCGACTTTC. Its protein is CASSSAGARGANVPTF. Full variable domain (remainder filled in from reference TRBV28 and TRBJ2-6): DVKVTQSSRYLVKRTGEKVFLECVQDMDHENMFWYRQDPGLGLRLIYFSYDVKMKEKGDIPEGYSVSREKKERFSLILESASTNQTSMYLCASSSAGARGANVPTFGAGSRLTVL.

In its sample, this clonotype was seen many times. The CDR3 loop reads CASSQSEVEQYF. DNA for the CDR3: TGTGCCAGCAGCCAGTCTGAGGTAGAGCAGTACTTC. The V gene is TRBV3-1, the J gene TRBJ2-7; D gene ambiguous. The CDR3 is made up of 12 amino acids. V lost 3 bases to trimming and J lost 7 bases, with 10 bases between them. The germline gives CDR1 LGHDT, CDR2 YNNKEL (reference sequence).

This clonotype turned up a few times. The V call is TRBV7-8, the J call TRBJ1-4; no reliable D call. V lost 1 base and J 5 bases, leaving 11 bases between the germline ends. The CDR3 runs to 15 residues. Per germline, CDR1 SGHVS and CDR2 FQNEAQ. CDR3 bases: TGTGCCAGCAGCTTAGGCGTAGTAGGGAATGAAAAACTGTTTTTT. It specifies CASSLGVVGNEKLFF.

This clonotype was found many times. The J gene is TRBJ1-1, the V gene TRBV5-4; D unresolved. The germline CDR1 and CDR2 sequences are SGHNT and YYREEE (reference sequence). V was shortened by 3 bases and J by 3 bases, with 12 bases between the two germline ends. The CDR3 runs to 14 residues. CDR3 sequence: CASSSRRGDTEAFF. DNA of the CDR3: TGTGCCAGCAGCTCCCGCCGCGGTGACACTGAAGCTTTCTTT. The full variable domain, rest sourced from reference TRBV5-4 and TRBJ1-1, is ETGVTQSPTHLIKTRGQQVTLRCSSQSGHNTVSWYQQALGQGPQFIFQYYREEENGRGNFPPRFSGLQFPNYSSELNVNALELDDSALYLCASSSRRGDTEAFFGQGTRLTVV.

J is TRBJ2-7 and V is TRBV20-1; 11 bases fit TRBD2. Trimming cost V 8 bases and J 0 bases; bases outside gene matches: 12. CDR3 length: 16 amino acids. Germline-derived CDR1 and CDR2 are DFQATT and SNEGSKA (reference sequence). This CDR3 is CSISGTSGYSSYEQYF. The DNA for the CDR3 is TGCAGTATTTCCGGGACTAGCGGATACAGCTCCTACGAGCAGTACTTC.

This clonotype was seen ten or more times. This chain connects TRBV28 to TRBJ2-5, with 11 bases matching TRBD2. There are 15 residues in the CDR3. The V gene's germline CDR1 is MDHEN and CDR2 SYDVKM. Germline trimming cut 6 bases from V and 3 bases from J; bases unmatched to any gene: 6. The CDR3 nucleotides are TGTGCCAGCAGCCCTCCACTAGCGGGAGAAGAGACCCAGTACTTC. This translates into CASSPPLAGEETQYF.

The gene calls are TRBV5-1 and TRBJ1-6; D is ambiguous. The V gene lost 4 bases and the J gene lost 9 bases, with 11 bases spanning the gap. Per germline, CDR1 SGHRS and CDR2 YFSETQ. CDR3 size: 13 residues. CDR3 sequence (DNA): TGCGCCAGCAGCCCCGGATGGAGTTCACCCCTCCACTTT. Amino acids: CASSPGWSSPLHF.

This clonotype was counted between two and nine times. The chain has TRBV5-1 and TRBJ1-1; no reliable D call. CDR3 size: 15 residues. Germline V gene lookup returns CDR1 SGHRS and CDR2 YFSETQ. V dropped 1 base and J dropped 6 bases, with 16 bases sitting between them. The CDR3 DNA is TGCGCCAGCAGCTTGCGGTCGGGTAAGGCGGCTGAAGCTTTCTTT. Residues: CASSLRSGKAAEAFF.

The sample holds a few counts of this clonotype. V and J are TRBV29-1 and TRBJ2-3; 11 nucleotides align to TRBD2. J was trimmed by 2 bases and V by 4 bases; bases with no gene match: 5. Germline-derived CDR1 and CDR2 are SQVTM and ANQGSEA. This CDR3 contains 15 residues. The CDR3 protein is CSVVLAGGSTDTQYF. CDR3 coding DNA: TGCAGCGTTGTGCTAGCGGGAGGATCCACAGATACGCAGTATTTT.

A few counts support this clonotype. V is TRBV12-3 or TRBV12-4 and J is TRBJ1-2; D perhaps matches TRBD1 (6 bases). The CDR3 totals 15 residues. V gave up 0 bases and J gave up 2 bases, with 10 bases separating them. CDR3 in amino acids: CASSLASRGNYGYTF. Written as DNA, the CDR3 is TGTGCCAGCAGTTTAGCGTCCAGGGGCAACTATGGCTACACCTTC.

The rearrangement links TRBV10-1 to TRBJ1-4, with D perhaps matching TRBD1 (5 bases). Trimming took 5 bases from V and 7 from J, leaving 14 bases between them. Germline V gives CDR1 WNHNN, CDR2 SYGVQD (reference sequence). The CDR3 totals 14 residues. The CDR3 sequence is CASSSTDGGEKLFF. The CDR3 nucleotides are TGCGCCAGCAGTTCGACAGACGGAGGTGAAAAACTGTTTTTT.

The rearrangement links TRBV9 to TRBJ2-3; D gene ambiguous. The CDR3 length is 13 residues. V lost 0 bases, J lost 4 bases, and 6 bases lay in between. CDR1 and CDR2 (germline): SGDLS, YYNGEE. The CDR3 spells CASSVVSADTQYF. In DNA form, the CDR3 reads TGTGCCAGCAGCGTAGTAAGTGCAGATACGCAGTATTTT.

The sample holds many counts of this clonotype. The chain joins TRBV29-1 to TRBJ2-6; D is ambiguous. Germline CDR1 and CDR2: SQVTM and ANQGSEA. V was pared by 4 bases and J by 0 bases, with 7 bases between. The CDR3 has 14 amino acids. The CDR3 coding sequence is TGCAGCGTTGGGCAGCACTCTGGGGCCAACGTCCTGACTTTC. Translation gives CSVGQHSGANVLTF.

V gene TRBV7-9 combines with J gene TRBJ1-5; D remains unclear. V lost 1 base and J lost 2, with 27 bases in between. CDR1 and CDR2 (germline): SEHNR, FQNEAQ (reference sequence). There are 21 residues in the CDR3. The CDR3 is CASSLGRSEGRYRWGNQPQHF. In DNA form, the CDR3 reads TGTGCCAGCAGCTTAGGAAGATCAGAGGGCCGCTATAGGTGGGGCAATCAGCCCCAGCATTTT.

This clonotype was counted at least ten times. This rearrangement joins TRBV27 to TRBJ1-6; D is undetermined. Germline values: CDR1 MNHEY, CDR2 SMNVEV (reference sequence). The V and J ends lost 6 bases and 8 bases respectively, with 14 bases between them. This CDR3 region has 14 residues. CDR3 coding DNA: TGTGCCAGCAGATTGGAGGCTTACGATTCACCCCTCCACTTT. Its protein product is CASRLEAYDSPLHF.

The chain links TRBV11-2 to TRBJ2-1; 8 nucleotides line up with TRBD2. J lost 6 bases, V lost 1 base, and 8 bases had no gene match. The CDR3 has 16 residues. CDR1 is SGHAT and CDR2 is FQNNGV in the germline V gene. The CDR3 region is CASSLAQRELPNEQFF. In DNA form, the CDR3 reads TGTGCCAGCAGCTTAGCTCAGCGGGAGTTACCCAATGAGCAGTTCTTC.

This clonotype was picked up many times. The chain combines TRBV7-6 with TRBJ2-3; 10 bases match TRBD2. The CDR3 runs 16 residues. The junction had 7 bases not matched to a gene; V was cut back by 4 bases and J by 3 bases. Germline CDR1 and CDR2: SGHVS and FNYEAQ. The CDR3 sequence: CASSSSGSGFTDTQYF. Written as DNA, the CDR3 is TGTGCCAGCAGCTCTAGCGGGAGCGGGTTTACAGATACGCAGTATTTT.

A few counts support this clonotype. The chain employs TRBV6-1 and TRBJ1-6; maybe TRBD1 (6 bases). From germline, CDR1 is MNHNS and CDR2 SASEGT. The V and J ends lost 10 bases and 14 bases respectively, with 12 bases between them. The CDR3 consists of 10 residues. Here the CDR3 reads CATRTAALHF. The CDR3 DNA sequence: TGTGCCACCAGGACAGCGGCCCTCCACTTT.

This clonotype was detected a few times. This chain uses TRBV2 with TRBJ2-3, with 11 bases lining up with TRBD2. The CDR3 length is 17 residues. Germline CDR1 and CDR2: SNHLY and FYNNEI. After removal of 6 bases from V and 0 bases from J, the junction contained 8 bases not matched to a gene. For the CDR3, the DNA is TGTGCCAGCAGGAGAGGCCGGACTAGCGGGAGCACAGATACGCAGTATTTT. It is translated as CASRRGRTSGSTDTQYF.

This clonotype has ten or more counts. This chain joins TRBV6-5 and TRBJ1-2; 7 nucleotides match TRBD1. With 0 bases clipped from V and 4 bases from J, the junction kept 14 bases outside the gene matches. Germline CDR1 and CDR2: MNHEY and SVGAGI. CDR3 length: 18 amino acids. Here the CDR3 reads CASSYSAGTAELSYGYTF. CDR3 nucleotides: TGTGCCAGCAGTTACTCTGCCGGGACAGCAGAACTTAGCTATGGCTACACCTTC.

This clonotype has ten or more counts. The chain has TRBV11-2 and TRBJ2-1; no firm D call. The CDR3 runs 20 residues. The germline V and J ends were trimmed by 3 bases and 0 bases, with 24 bases remaining between them. CDR1 SGHAT and CDR2 FQNNGV come from the germline V gene. CDR3 in amino acids: CASSFRHPQGFISSYNEQFF. Written as DNA, the CDR3 is TGTGCCAGCAGCTTCCGACACCCCCAAGGTTTTATCAGCTCCTACAATGAGCAGTTCTTC.

The V and J genes are TRBV11-2 and TRBJ2-3, with TRBD2 matching 9 bases. V gave up 5 bases and J gave up 6 bases; unmatched junction bases: 12. The CDR3 length is 16 residues. CDR1 is SGHAT, CDR2 FQNNGV, per germline. In DNA form, the CDR3 reads TGTGCCAGCAGCCCAACGCGGGAGCGGGGGGTCGATACGCAGTATTTT. This translates into CASSPTRERGVDTQYF.

This clonotype was detected many times. The chain employs TRBV6-5 and TRBJ1-6, with a weak D call TRBD1 (5 bases). CDR3 length: 16 amino acids. V lost 3 bases, J lost 10 bases, and 19 bases lay in between. The V gene's germline CDR1 is MNHEY and CDR2 SVGAGI. CDR3 protein: CASSYSTQGSGSPLHF. Here the CDR3 DNA reads TGTGCCAGCAGTTATTCCACCCAGGGATCCGGGTCACCCCTCCACTTT.

As regards this clonotype: It may be a read error: a sequence one base away is much more abundant. The V gene is TRBV3-1, the J gene TRBJ1-1, with 8 bases matching TRBD1. V trimming: 4 bases; J trimming: 1 base; junction bases outside the gene matches: 5. CDR1 and CDR2 from the germline V gene are LGHDT and YNNKEL (reference sequence). This CDR3 has 15 residues. The CDR3 DNA follows: TGTGCCAGCAGCCTTCAGGGGGCACAGAACACTGAAGCTTTCTTT. This encodes CASSLQGAQNTEAFF.

This sequence joins TRBV18 and TRBJ2-3; D is perhaps TRBD2 (5 bases). V lost 1 base and J 3 bases, leaving 14 bases between the germline ends. Germline-derived CDR1 and CDR2 are KGHSH and LQKENI. The CDR3 is 16 amino acids. The CDR3 loop reads CASSPRGLGLTDTQYF. The CDR3 bases are TGTGCCAGCTCACCACGAGGGCTCGGGTTAACAGATACGCAGTATTTT.

In this sample, this clonotype turned up many times. This CDR3 reads CASSLAADTQYF. DNA of the CDR3: TGTGCCAGCAGCTTAGCGGCGGATACGCAGTATTTT. The genes are TRBV11-2 and TRBJ2-3; no reliable D call. This CDR3 has 12 residues. Trimming shortened V by 1 base and J by 6 bases, and 5 bases separated the two germline ends. The germline V gene has CDR1 SGHAT and CDR2 FQNNGV.